This T cell receptor (beta chain) appears in the sequencing data of a study of blood T cell repertoires in COVID-19 (dated by TCRdb to the early 2020s). At the level of the whole study: The collaborator samples originated in the United States, Italy and Spain and spanned the acute and convalescent phases of COVID-19. The material from the prospective study consisted of cDNA or gDNA derived from T cells, B-cell-depleted T cells, or PBMCs. The dataset comprised deeply sampled blood TCRbeta repertoires from subjects exposed to, actively infected with, or recovered from COVID-19. A freely available public database, intended as a resource for researchers studying the immune response to SARS-CoV-2, is where the repertoires were released. The samples were drawn from the first 160 participants of the ongoing ImmuneRACE study and from over a thousand subjects provided by 6 global collaborators. Sample metadata almost always included a de-identified subject ID, COVID-19 status, age in years and sex. Where available, HLA class I and class II types were obtained from metadata supplied by the sample provider rather than from assay-based typing. What the study reported, not specific to this receptor: Clinical and demographic metadata were provided uncurated, with the amount varying by source and participant.

Each collaborating institution followed its own protocols to collect whole blood in K2EDTA tubes. For TCRbeta analysis, collaborator samples were shipped as frozen whole blood, as isolated PBMCs, or as DNA extracted from either sample type. To note about this clone: Its antigen is currently not known. There are no base qualities to consult, and no much larger clone falls within one base.

Looking up the germline V gene yields CDR1 SGHVS and CDR2 FQNEAQ. Deletion took 5 bases off V and 1 base off J, with a span of 8 bases between the germline ends. CDR3 length: 13 amino acids, cysteine to phenylalanine. Just CDR3 DNA is preserved here, 39 bases in frame from base 1. TCRbeta CDR3 regions were amplified from genomic DNA using the immunoSEQ Assay, a bias-controlled multiplex PCR. Concerning the study's data processing: Nucleated cell counts per sample were estimated from amplification of reference gene primers within the assay. To quantify the absolute abundance of each unique TCRbeta CDR3 rearrangement, sequence reads were collapsed and filtered. Productive Simpson clonality was computed per sample as the square root of Simpson's diversity index over productive rearrangements. Entries here come from immuneACCESS through TCRdb and include only in-frame sequences with V and J called. Some clones fail to appear in such tables; in the studies checked, an unresolved V gene covers under half of the shortfall, and the cause of the remainder is unknown. The V and J calls and clone size come from that table; D and trimming were worked out from the DNA. For this sample there are 5,500 to 7,500 clones; approximately 90% appear just once. Of the sample, 8.5% falls within the top ten clones.

The sequence is built from TRBV7-8 and TRBJ2-5; TRBD2 might be the D gene, on 5 matching bases. Sequenced input: peripheral blood. The source is a human donor in a cohort sampled during active COVID-19. The donor label of this sample is uncertain. The sequenced DNA: TGTGCCAGCAGCGGCGGACTCCAAGAGACCCAGTACTTC. It encodes CASSGGLQETQYF.